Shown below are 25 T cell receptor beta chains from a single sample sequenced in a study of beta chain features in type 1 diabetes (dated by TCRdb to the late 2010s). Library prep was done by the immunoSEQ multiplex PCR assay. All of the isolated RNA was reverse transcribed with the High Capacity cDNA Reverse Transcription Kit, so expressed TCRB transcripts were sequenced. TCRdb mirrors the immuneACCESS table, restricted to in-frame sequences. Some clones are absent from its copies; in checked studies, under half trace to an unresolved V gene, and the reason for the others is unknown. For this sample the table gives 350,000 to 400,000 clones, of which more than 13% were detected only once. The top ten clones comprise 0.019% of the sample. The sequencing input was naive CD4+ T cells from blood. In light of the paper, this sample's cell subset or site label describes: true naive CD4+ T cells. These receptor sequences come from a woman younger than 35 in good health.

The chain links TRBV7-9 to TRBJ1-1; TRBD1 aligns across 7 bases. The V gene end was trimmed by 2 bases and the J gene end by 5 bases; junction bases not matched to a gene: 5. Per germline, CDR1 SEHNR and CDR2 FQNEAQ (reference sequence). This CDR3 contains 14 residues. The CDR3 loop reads CASSLPQGRTEAFF. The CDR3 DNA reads TGTGCCAGCAGCTTACCACAGGGGAGGACTGAAGCTTTCTTT.

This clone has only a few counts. The chain's CDR3 is CASSLDTEAFF. The CDR3 nucleotides read TGTGCCAGCAGCCTCGACACTGAAGCTTTCTTT. V gene TRBV28 combines with J gene TRBJ1-1; no firm D call. Trimming removed 6 bases from V and 3 bases from J, with 5 bases in between. The CDR3 is 11 residues long. The germline gives CDR1 MDHEN, CDR2 SYDVKM.

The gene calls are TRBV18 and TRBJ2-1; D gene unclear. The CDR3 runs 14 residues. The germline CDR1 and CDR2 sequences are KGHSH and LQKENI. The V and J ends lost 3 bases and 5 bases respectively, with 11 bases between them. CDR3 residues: CASSPSAGDNEQFF. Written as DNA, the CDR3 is TGTGCCAGCTCACCGAGCGCCGGCGACAATGAGCAGTTCTTC.

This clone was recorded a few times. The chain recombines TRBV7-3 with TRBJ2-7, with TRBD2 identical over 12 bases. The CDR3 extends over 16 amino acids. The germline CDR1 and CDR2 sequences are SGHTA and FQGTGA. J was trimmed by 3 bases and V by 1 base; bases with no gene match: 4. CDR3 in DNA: TGTGCCAGCAGCTTAAGGACTAGCGGGAACCACTACGAGCAGTACTTC. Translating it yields CASSLRTSGNHYEQYF.

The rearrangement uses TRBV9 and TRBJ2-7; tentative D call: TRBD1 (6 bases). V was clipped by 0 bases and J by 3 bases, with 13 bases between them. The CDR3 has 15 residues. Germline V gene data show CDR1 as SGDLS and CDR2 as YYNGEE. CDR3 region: CASSVGLGQNYEQYF. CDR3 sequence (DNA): TGTGCCAGCAGCGTAGGCCTCGGACAGAACTACGAGCAGTACTTC.

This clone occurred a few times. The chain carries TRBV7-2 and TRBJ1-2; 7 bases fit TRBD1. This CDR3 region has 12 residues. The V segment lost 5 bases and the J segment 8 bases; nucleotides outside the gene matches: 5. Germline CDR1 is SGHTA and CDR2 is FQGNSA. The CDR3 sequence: CASSRDREGYTF. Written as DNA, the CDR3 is TGTGCCAGCAGCCGAGACAGGGAGGGCTACACCTTC.

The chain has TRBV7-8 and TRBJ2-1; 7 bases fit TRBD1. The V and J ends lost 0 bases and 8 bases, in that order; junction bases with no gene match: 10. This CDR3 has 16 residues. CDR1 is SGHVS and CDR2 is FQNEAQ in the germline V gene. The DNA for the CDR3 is TGTGCCAGCAGCTTAGCCTGGCGGACAGGCCTCGATGAGCAGTTCTTC. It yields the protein CASSLAWRTGLDEQFF.

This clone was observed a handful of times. The CDR3 is CASSPHRGDTQYF. The DNA of the CDR3 is TGTGCCAGCAGCCCCCACAGGGGAGATACGCAGTATTTT. The genes are TRBV7-9 and TRBJ2-3; 7 nucleotides line up with TRBD1. The trim removed 5 bases at V and 5 bases at J, leaving 4 bases unmatched. In germline, CDR1 is SEHNR, CDR2 FQNEAQ (reference sequence). This CDR3 is 13 amino acids long.

The chain's CDR3 is CASSLGGTSADTQYF. The DNA for the CDR3 is TGTGCCAGCAGCTTAGGAGGGACTAGTGCAGATACGCAGTATTTT. The chain employs TRBV7-2 and TRBJ2-3; 8 nucleotides match TRBD2. CDR1 is SGHTA, CDR2 FQGNSA, per germline. V lost 1 base to trimming and J lost 4 bases; unmatched junction nucleotides: 4. The CDR3 runs 15 residues.

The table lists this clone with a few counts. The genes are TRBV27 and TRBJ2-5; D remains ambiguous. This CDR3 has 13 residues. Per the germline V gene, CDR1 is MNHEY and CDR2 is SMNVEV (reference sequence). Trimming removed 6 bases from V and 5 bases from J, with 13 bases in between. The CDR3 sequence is CASSSRRRETQYF. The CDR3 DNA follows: TGTGCCAGCAGCTCGAGAAGGCGGGAGACCCAGTACTTC.

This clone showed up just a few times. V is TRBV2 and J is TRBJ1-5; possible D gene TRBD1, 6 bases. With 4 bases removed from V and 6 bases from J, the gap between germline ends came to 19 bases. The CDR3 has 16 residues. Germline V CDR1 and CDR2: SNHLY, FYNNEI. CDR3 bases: TGTGCCAGCAGTGGGACATATGGGGGCCGGGGTCAGCCCCAGCATTTT. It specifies CASSGTYGGRGQPQHF.

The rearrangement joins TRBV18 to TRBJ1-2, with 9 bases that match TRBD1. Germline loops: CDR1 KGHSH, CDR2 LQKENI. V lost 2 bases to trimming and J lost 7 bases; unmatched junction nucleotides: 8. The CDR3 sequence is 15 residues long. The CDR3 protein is CASSPTDTGGPGYTF. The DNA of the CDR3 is TGTGCCAGCTCACCAACTGATACAGGGGGCCCTGGCTACACCTTC.

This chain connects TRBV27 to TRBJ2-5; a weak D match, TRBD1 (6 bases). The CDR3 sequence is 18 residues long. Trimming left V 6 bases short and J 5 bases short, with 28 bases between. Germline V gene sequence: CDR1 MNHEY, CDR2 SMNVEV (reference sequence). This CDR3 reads CASRYRVTRIRGLETQYF. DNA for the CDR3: TGTGCCAGCAGATACAGGGTGACCAGGATACGAGGCTTGGAGACCCAGTACTTC.

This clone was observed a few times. DNA of the CDR3: TGTGCCAGCAGCTCCTCCGGGACTAGCGGGACCAATGAGCAGTTCTTC. It is translated as CASSSSGTSGTNEQFF. The chain is built from TRBV9 and TRBJ2-1, with 13 bases aligning to TRBD2. The V and J ends lost 4 bases and 6 bases, in that order; junction bases with no gene match: 7. Germline CDR1 is SGDLS and CDR2 is YYNGEE. The CDR3 sequence is 16 residues long.

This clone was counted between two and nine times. CDR3 coding DNA: TGTGCCAGCTCACGACAGACTAGCGGAGGGTACAATGAGCAGTTCTTC. It specifies CASSRQTSGGYNEQFF. The gene calls are TRBV18 and TRBJ2-1; 9 bases fit TRBD2. This CDR3 has 16 amino acids. J was trimmed by 4 bases and V by 4 bases; bases with no gene match: 8. Germline V gene sequence: CDR1 KGHSH, CDR2 LQKENI.

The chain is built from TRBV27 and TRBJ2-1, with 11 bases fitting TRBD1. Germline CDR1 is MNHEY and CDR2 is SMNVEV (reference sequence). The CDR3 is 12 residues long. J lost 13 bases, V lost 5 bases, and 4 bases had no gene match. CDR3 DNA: TGTGCCAGCAGTAGGGACAGGGGGATTCAGTTCTTC. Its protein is CASSRDRGIQFF.

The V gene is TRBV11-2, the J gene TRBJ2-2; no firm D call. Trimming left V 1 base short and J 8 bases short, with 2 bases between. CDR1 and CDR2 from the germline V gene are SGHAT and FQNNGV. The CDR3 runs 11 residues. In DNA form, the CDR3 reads TGTGCCAGCAGCTTAGCAGGGGAGCTGTTTTTT. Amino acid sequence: CASSLAGELFF.

In DNA form, the CDR3 reads TGTGCCAGCAGTTTGCGACTGTACGAGCAGTTCTTC. It is translated as CASSLRLYEQFF. The chain links TRBV28 to TRBJ2-1, with D unclear. CDR1 is MDHEN, CDR2 SYDVKM, per germline. Trimming took off 3 bases at V and 10 bases at J, with 10 bases between the two ends. This CDR3 comprises 12 residues.

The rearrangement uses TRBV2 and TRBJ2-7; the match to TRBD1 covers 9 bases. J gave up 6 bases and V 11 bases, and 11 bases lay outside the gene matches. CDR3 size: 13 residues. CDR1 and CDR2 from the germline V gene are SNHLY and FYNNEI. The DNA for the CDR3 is TGTGCCCCCGCCCGGGACAGGGACGGCGAGCAGTACTTC. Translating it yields CAPARDRDGEQYF.

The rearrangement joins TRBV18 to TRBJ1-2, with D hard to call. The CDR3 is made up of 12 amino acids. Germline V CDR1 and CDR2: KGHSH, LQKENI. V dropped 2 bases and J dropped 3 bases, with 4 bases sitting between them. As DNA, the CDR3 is TGTGCCAGCTCACCAGAGCACTATGGCTACACCTTC. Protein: CASSPEHYGYTF.

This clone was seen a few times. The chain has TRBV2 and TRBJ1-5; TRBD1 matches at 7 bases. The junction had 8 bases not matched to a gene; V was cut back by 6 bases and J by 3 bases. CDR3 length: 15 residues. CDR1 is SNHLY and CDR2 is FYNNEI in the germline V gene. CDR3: CASSPQGNPNQPQHF. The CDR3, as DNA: TGTGCCAGCAGCCCACAGGGGAACCCCAATCAGCCCCAGCATTTT.

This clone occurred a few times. The CDR3 bases are TGCAGCGTTGAAGGGGAGACAGGTTCTCCCTACGAGCAGTACTTC. It encodes CSVEGETGSPYEQYF. The chain combines TRBV29-1 with TRBJ2-7, with TRBD1 as a possible D gene (6 bases). Germline-derived CDR1 and CDR2 are SQVTM and ANQGSEA. V lost 1 base and J lost 2, with 15 bases in between. This CDR3 is built from 15 residues.

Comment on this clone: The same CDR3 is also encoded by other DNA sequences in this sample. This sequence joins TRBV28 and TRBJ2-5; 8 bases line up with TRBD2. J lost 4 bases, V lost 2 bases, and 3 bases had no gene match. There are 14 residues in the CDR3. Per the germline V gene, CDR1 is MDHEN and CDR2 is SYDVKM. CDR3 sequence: CASSLAGGGETQYF. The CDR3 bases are TGTGCCAGCAGTTTAGCGGGAGGAGGAGAGACCCAGTACTTC.

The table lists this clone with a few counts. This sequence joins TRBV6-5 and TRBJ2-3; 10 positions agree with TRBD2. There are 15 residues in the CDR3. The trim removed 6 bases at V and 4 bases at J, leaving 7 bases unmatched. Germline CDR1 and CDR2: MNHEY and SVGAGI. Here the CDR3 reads CASRGSGRSSDTQYF. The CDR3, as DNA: TGTGCCAGCAGAGGTAGCGGGAGGTCGTCAGATACGCAGTATTTT.

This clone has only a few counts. The CDR3 DNA follows: TGTGCCAGCAGTACCGGGGACAGGACTAACTATGGCTACACCTTC. The encoded protein is CASSTGDRTNYGYTF. The chain uses TRBV28 and TRBJ1-2; TRBD1 matches at 8 bases. Germline CDR1 MDHEN, CDR2 SYDVKM. V lost 5 bases to trimming and J lost 0 bases; unmatched junction nucleotides: 5. The CDR3 spans 15 residues.